These 14 T cell receptor beta chains came from one sample sequenced in a study of Ad26.COV2.S vaccination and SARS-CoV-2 variants. Clones were read by immunoSEQ multiplex PCR, and TCRdb kept only the in-frame ones, dropping some. The sample carries hundreds of thousands of clones, 70% to 90% recorded once. Treatment in this sample: 15 to 20 received Ad26.COV2.S at low or high dose, single or two shots; five or six received placebo; per-sample allocation not given. Each sample was drawn 63 days after the first injection (of vaccine or placebo). Sample: peripheral blood, taken in a trial of Ad26.COV2.S vaccine versus placebo. These TCRs come from a person aged 18-60 years who received the Ad26.COV2.S COVID-19 vaccine or a placebo.

The rearrangement links TRBV2 to TRBJ2-1; 8 bases agree with TRBD2. This CDR3 region has 14 residues. Germline V gene lookup returns CDR1 SNHLY and CDR2 FYNNEI. J lost 5 bases, V lost 4 bases, and 4 bases had no gene match. The CDR3 reads CASSATSGHNEQFF. For the CDR3, the DNA is TGTGCCAGCAGTGCCACTAGCGGCCACAATGAGCAGTTCTTC.

V usage is TRBV7-9 and J usage is TRBJ2-1, with 7 bases aligning to TRBD1. This CDR3 spans 15 amino acids. The germline V gene has CDR1 SEHNR and CDR2 FQNEAQ (reference sequence). Trimming at V came to 5 bases and at J to 2 bases, leaving 6 bases not matched to a gene. The CDR3 is CASSANRGTYNEQFF. CDR3 in DNA: TGTGCCAGCAGCGCGAACAGGGGCACCTACAATGAGCAGTTCTTC.

The rearrangement joins TRBV12-5 to TRBJ2-2, with D possibly TRBD2 on 6 matching bases. The V gene's germline CDR1 is LGHNT and CDR2 FRNRAP. V lost 3 bases to trimming and J lost 2 bases, with 13 bases between them. The CDR3 contains 16 residues. In nucleotides, the CDR3 is TGTGCTAGTGGTTTAACGCACGGGGGTAACACCGGGGAGCTGTTTTTT. Translating it yields CASGLTHGGNTGELFF.

The rearrangement joins TRBV2 to TRBJ2-7; no firm D call. Germline V CDR1 and CDR2: SNHLY, FYNNEI. CDR3 length equals 12 residues. Deletions cut 6 bases from V and 3 bases from J, with 9 bases between. Here the CDR3 DNA reads TGTGCCAGCAGACAGTCATACTACGAGCAGTACTTC. The encoded protein is CASRQSYYEQYF.

The chain uses TRBV23-1 and TRBJ2-7; D is unresolved. TRBV23-1 is assigned to the ORF class and has an uncertain function. The CDR3 consists of 14 residues. Trimming pared 8 bases from V and 3 bases from J, leaving 17 bases between. The CDR3 nucleotides are TGCGCCAGCCCCCGGACCAGAGACCTCTACGAGCAGTACTTC. Protein product: CASPRTRDLYEQYF.

V and J are TRBV6-1 and TRBJ2-6; D gene uncertain. Looked up from germline, CDR1 is MNHNS and CDR2 is SASEGT. V lost 1 base and J 0 bases, leaving 7 bases between the germline ends. This CDR3 region has 16 residues. The CDR3 coding sequence is TGTGCCAGCAGTGAAGTCCGAACCTCTGGGGCCAACGTCCTGACTTTC. It is translated as CASSEVRTSGANVLTF.

The rearrangement uses TRBV27 and TRBJ2-2; weak D call: TRBD1 (6 bases). Germline-derived CDR1 and CDR2 are MNHEY and SMNVEV (reference sequence). The CDR3 is made up of 14 amino acids. Trimming stripped 5 bases from V and 3 bases from J, with 10 bases between. In DNA, the CDR3 is TGTGCCAGCAGTGGGGACACCTACACCGGGGAGCTGTTTTTT. Residues: CASSGDTYTGELFF.

The chain links TRBV5-6 to TRBJ2-3, with TRBD2 identical over 12 bases. The germline V gene encodes CDR1 SGHDT and CDR2 YYEEEE. V lost 0 bases, J lost 4 bases, and 6 bases stayed unmatched. CDR3 length equals 17 residues. The CDR3 protein is CASSLAKRLAGADTQYF. In DNA, the CDR3 is TGTGCCAGCAGCTTGGCCAAAAGACTAGCGGGAGCAGATACGCAGTATTTT.

This clone was counted a single time. The chain uses TRBV21-1 and TRBJ1-1; TRBD1, the D gene given by the table, was not confirmed from the DNA. TRBV21-1 represents a pseudogene. The CDR3 totals 19 residues. In nucleotides, the CDR3 is TGTGCCAGCACCGTAAAGTTCCGGGACAGAGGCCCTAAAGACGCTGAAGCTTTCTTT. Translating it yields CASTVKFRDRGPKDAEAFF.

As regards this clone: Within the sample, other DNA sequences also encode this same CDR3. The rearrangement joins TRBV5-1 to TRBJ1-5; D is uncertain. Trimming cost V 4 bases and J 0 bases, with 8 bases left between them. This CDR3 region has 14 residues. Germline CDR1 reads SGHRS; CDR2 reads YFSETQ. DNA for the CDR3: TGCGCCAGCAGCCTAGACGGTAGCAATCAGCCCCAGCATTTT. Translating it yields CASSLDGSNQPQHF.

This chain connects TRBV15 to TRBJ2-3; no reliable D call. Trimming pared 3 bases from V and 0 bases from J, leaving 16 bases between. The CDR3 runs 17 residues. CDR1 and CDR2 from the germline V gene are LNHNV and YYDKDF (reference sequence). The CDR3 sequence: CATSRDFSGTSTDTQYF. DNA for the CDR3: TGTGCCACCAGCAGGGATTTTTCTGGAACTAGCACAGATACGCAGTATTTT.

The chain is built from TRBV27 and TRBJ2-3, with 7 bases aligning to TRBD1. V shed 8 bases and J 9 bases; nucleotides not matched to a gene: 5. This CDR3 region has 11 residues. CDR1 is MNHEY, CDR2 SMNVEV, per germline (reference sequence). CDR3 sequence reads: CASSQTGTQYF. The CDR3 nucleotides read TGTGCCAGCTCCCAGACAGGGACGCAGTATTTT.

The CDR3 coding sequence is TGCGCCAGCAGCTTTGGGGACATCCTTACAGATACGCAGTATTTT. It specifies CASSFGDILTDTQYF. The V call is TRBV5-1, the J call TRBJ2-3, with D maybe TRBD1 (6 bases). The CDR3 runs to 15 residues. The germline V gene encodes CDR1 SGHRS and CDR2 YFSETQ. V was shortened by 2 bases and J by 3 bases, with 13 bases between the two germline ends.

The chain uses TRBV4-3 and TRBJ2-1; 7 nucleotides agree with TRBD2. This CDR3 is built from 16 residues. J gave up 4 bases and V 0 bases, and 6 bases lay outside the gene matches. Germline V gene data show CDR1 as LGHNA and CDR2 as YSLEER. The CDR3 DNA sequence: TGCGCCAGCAGCCAAGAACCGGGGGGAGAATACAATGAGCAGTTCTTC. Its translation is CASSQEPGGEYNEQFF.